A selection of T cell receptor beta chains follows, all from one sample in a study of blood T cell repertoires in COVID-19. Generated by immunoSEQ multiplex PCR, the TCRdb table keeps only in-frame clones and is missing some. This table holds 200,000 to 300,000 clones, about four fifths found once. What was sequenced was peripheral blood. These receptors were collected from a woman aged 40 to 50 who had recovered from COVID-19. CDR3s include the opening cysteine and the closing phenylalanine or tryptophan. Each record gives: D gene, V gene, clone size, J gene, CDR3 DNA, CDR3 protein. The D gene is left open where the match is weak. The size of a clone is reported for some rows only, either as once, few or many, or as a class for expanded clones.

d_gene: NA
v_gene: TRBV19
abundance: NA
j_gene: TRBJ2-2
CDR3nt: TGTGCCAGTACCGGCAGAGGGGGACCGAGCACCGGGGAGCTGTTTTTT
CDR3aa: CASTGRGGPSTGELFF

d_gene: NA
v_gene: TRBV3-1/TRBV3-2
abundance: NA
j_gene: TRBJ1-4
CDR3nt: TGTGCCAGCAGCCAAGATAGTGGTACCGAAAAACTGTTTTTT
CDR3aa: CASSQDSGTEKLFF

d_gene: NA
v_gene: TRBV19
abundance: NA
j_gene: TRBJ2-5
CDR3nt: TGTGCCAGTAGTATAGATCGAGAGACCCAGTACTTC
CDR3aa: CASSIDRETQYF

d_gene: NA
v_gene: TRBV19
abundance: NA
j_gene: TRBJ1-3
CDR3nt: TGTGCCAGTACCGATCGGGGTTTAAACACCATATATTTT
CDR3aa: CASTDRGLNTIYF

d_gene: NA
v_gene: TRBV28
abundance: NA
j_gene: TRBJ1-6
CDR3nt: TGTGCCAGCAGTCGGACTAATAATTCACCCCTCCACTTT
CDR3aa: CASSRTNNSPLHF

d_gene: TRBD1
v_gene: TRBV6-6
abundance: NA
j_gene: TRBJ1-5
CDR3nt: TGTGCCAGCAGTTACTCTGGACAGGGAAATCAGCCCCAGCATTTT
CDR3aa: CASSYSGQGNQPQHF

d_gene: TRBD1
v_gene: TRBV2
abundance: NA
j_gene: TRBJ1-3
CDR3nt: TGTGCCAGCAGGGGATTCCTGGACAGGGGAGGAAACACCATATATTTT
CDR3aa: CASRGFLDRGGNTIYF

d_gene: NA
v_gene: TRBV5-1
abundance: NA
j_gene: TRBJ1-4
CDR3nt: TGCGCCAGCAGCTTGGACAGCTCAACTAATGAAAAACTGTTTTTT
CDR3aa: CASSLDSSTNEKLFF

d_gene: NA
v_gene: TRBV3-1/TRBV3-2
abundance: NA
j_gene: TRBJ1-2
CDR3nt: TGTGCCAGCAGCCAAGATCTTGAGGCAGGGCTGGGAGGCTACACCTTC
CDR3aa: CASSQDLEAGLGGYTF

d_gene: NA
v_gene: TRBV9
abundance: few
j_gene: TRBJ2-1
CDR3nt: TGTGCCAGCAGCGTAGTCGGGGGGCCAGGAAATGAGCAGTTCTTC
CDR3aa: CASSVVGGPGNEQFF

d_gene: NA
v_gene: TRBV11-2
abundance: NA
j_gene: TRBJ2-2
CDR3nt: TGTGCGCCCCAGGCCGGGGAGCTGTTTTTT
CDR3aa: CAPQAGELFF

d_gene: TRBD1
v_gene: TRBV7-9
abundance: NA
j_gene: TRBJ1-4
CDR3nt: TGTGCCAGCAGCCGTTGGGACAGCGAAAAACTGTTTTTT
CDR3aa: CASSRWDSEKLFF

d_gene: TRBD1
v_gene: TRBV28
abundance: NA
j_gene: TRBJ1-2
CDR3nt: TGTGCCAGCAGCTACAAATACAGGGGCTATGGCTACACCTTC
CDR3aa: CASSYKYRGYGYTF

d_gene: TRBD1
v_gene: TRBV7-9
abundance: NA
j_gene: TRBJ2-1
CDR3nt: TGTGCCAGCAGCTTAGTCGGGACAGGGTTTAATGAGCAGTTCTTC
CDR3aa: CASSLVGTGFNEQFF

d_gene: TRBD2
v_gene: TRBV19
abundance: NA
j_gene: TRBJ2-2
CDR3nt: TGTGCCAGTAGTATACCTTATAGGACTAGCAACACCGGGGAGCTGTTTTTT
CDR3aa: CASSIPYRTSNTGELFF

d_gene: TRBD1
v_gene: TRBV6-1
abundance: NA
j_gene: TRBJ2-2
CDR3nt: TGTGCCAGCAGTGAGTTTGGGACAGAATACACCGGGGAGCTGTTTTTT
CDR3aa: CASSEFGTEYTGELFF

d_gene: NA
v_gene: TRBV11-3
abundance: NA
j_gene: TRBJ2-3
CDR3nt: TGTGCCAGCAGCTTAGATGAAGGGGCTCGCACAGATACGCAGTATTTT
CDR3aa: CASSLDEGARTDTQYF

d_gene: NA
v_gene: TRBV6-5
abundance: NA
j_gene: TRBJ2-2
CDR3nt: TGTGCCAGCAGTTACTCCCCTGGCCGGGAGCTGTTTTTT
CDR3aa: CASSYSPGRELFF

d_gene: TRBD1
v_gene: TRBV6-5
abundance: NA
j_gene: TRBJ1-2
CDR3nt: TGTGCCAGCAGTACCCCCGGGACAGGCCACTATGGCTACACCTTC
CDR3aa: CASSTPGTGHYGYTF

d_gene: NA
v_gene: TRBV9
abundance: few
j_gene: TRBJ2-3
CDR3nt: TGTGCCAGCAGCGTAGGTTTGGGGCAGAAGACAGATACGCAGTATTTT
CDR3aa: CASSVGLGQKTDTQYF

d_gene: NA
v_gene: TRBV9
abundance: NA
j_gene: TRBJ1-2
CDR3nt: TGTGCCAGCAGCGATACAGGGTTTGCTAACTATGGCTACACCTTC
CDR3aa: CASSDTGFANYGYTF

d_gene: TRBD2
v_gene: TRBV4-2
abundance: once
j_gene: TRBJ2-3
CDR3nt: TGTGCCAGCAGCCAAGCAATCAGTTGGGACTATCGGACAGATACGCAGTATTTT
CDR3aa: CASSQAISWDYRTDTQYF

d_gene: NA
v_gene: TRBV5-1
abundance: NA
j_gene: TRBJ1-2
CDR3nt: TGCGCCAGCAGCGCGACAGTAGATCGCGGCTACACCTTC
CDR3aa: CASSATVDRGYTF

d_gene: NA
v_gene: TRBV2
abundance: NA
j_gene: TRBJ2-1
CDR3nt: TGTGCCAGCAGTGAGGTAGACAATGAGCAGTTCTTC
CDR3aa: CASSEVDNEQFF

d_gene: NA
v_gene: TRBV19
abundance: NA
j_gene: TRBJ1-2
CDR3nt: TGTGCCAGTAGTATCCAGGGAGGGGGCTACACCTTC
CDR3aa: CASSIQGGGYTF

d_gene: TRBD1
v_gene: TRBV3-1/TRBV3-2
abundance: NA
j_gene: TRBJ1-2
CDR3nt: TGTGCCAGCAGCCAAGACCGTATGTCAGGGGGGAATGGCTACACCTTC
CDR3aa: CASSQDRMSGGNGYTF

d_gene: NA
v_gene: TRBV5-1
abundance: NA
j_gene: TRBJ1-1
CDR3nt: TGCGCCAGCAGCCTGAGGCCTGATAACACTGAAGCTTTCTTT
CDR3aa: CASSLRPDNTEAFF

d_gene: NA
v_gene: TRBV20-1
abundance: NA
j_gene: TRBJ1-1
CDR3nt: TGCAGTGCTAGCAGGCACACTGAAGCTTTCTTT
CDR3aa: CSASRHTEAFF